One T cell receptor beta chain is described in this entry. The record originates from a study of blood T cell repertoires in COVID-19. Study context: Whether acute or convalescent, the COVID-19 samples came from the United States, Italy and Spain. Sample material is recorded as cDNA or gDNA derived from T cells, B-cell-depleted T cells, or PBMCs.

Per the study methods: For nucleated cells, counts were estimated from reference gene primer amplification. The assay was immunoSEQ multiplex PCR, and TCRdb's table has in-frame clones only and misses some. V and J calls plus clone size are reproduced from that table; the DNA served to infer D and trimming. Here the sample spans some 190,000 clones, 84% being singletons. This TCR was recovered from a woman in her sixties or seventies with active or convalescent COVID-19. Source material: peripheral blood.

CDR3 DNA sequence: TGTGCCAGCAGCTTAGTGGGGGGGAACCTTGGGGAGACCCAGTACTTC. Protein product: CASSLVGGNLGETQYF. V usage is TRBV11-2 and J usage is TRBJ2-5, with 7 bases lining up with TRBD2. Looked up from germline, CDR1 is SGHAT and CDR2 is FQNNGV. Losses at the gene ends were 1 base for V and 5 bases for J; bases not matched to a gene: 10. The CDR3 length is 16 residues.